This T cell receptor beta chain was sequenced for a study of OX40 agonist ivuxolimab in advanced cancers. In regard to this clone: The antigen is not known.

Study-level findings and limits: Among T cells, CD8+ cells averaged more expanded clones than CD4+ cells. Clonal expansion from baseline to week 6 occurred in both CD4+ and CD8+ T cells.

This CDR3 is 12 amino acids long. Germline CDR1 SGHRS, CDR2 YFSETQ. V was shortened by 1 base and J by 1 base, with 2 bases between the two germline ends. The repertoire was sequenced with immunoSEQ multiplex PCR; TCRdb's copy has only in-frame clones and lacks some. The sample records about 43,000 clones, approximately 80% being singletons. This receptor was obtained from an adult with an advanced solid tumor such as melanoma, head and neck, liver or kidney cancer. The chain joins TRBV5-1 to TRBJ2-5; D is unresolved. The sample here was CD4+ or CD8+ T cells sorted from blood, taken in a trial of the OX40 agonist ivuxolimab. CDR3 sequence (DNA): TGCGCCAGCAGCTTGCTCCAAGAGACCCAGTACTTC. Amino acids: CASSLLQETQYF.